This is a list of T cell receptor beta chains from one sample in a study of shared clonotypes between healthy human individuals. Measured with immunoSEQ multiplex PCR; TCRdb has only the in-frame clones, and not every one. The sample lists more than 450,000 clones; roughly 78% were seen once. Sample: PBMCs. The receptors stem from a woman between 40 and 55 years old in good health. Some clones in this sample may be carry-over from other donors' samples. Both conserved end residues are part of each CDR3. The D gene is left open where the match is weak. For some rows the clone size is stated as once, few or many, or as a class when expanded; others skip it.

CDR3aa | CDR3nt | d_gene | v_gene | abundance | j_gene
CASSESSGYNEQFF | TGTGCCAGCAGCGAGTCTAGCGGCTACAATGAGCAGTTCTTC | TRBD2 | TRBV9 | . | TRBJ2-1
CSVETRLADPYEQYF | TGCAGCGTTGAAACCCGACTAGCGGACCCCTACGAGCAGTACTTC | TRBD2 | TRBV29-1 | once | TRBJ2-7
CASSVVVGTRAYNEQFF | TGTGCCAGCAGCGTAGTAGTGGGGACTAGAGCGTACAATGAGCAGTTCTTC | TRBD2 | TRBV9 | . | TRBJ2-1
CASRGLVTGELFF | TGTGCCAGTAGGGGGCTTGTTACCGGGGAGCTGTTTTTT | . | TRBV19 | . | TRBJ2-2
CASSVTGANQETQYF | TGTGCCAGCAGCGTAACGGGGGCGAACCAAGAGACCCAGTACTTC | . | TRBV9 | . | TRBJ2-5
CASSIRQGGNEKLFF | TGTGCCAGTAGTATACGGCAGGGTGGTAATGAAAAACTGTTTTTT | . | TRBV19 | . | TRBJ1-4
CASSLEGAPNQPQHF | TGTGCCAGCAGCTTAGAGGGGGCACCCAATCAGCCCCAGCATTTT | TRBD1 | TRBV7-2 | once | TRBJ1-5
CASSDSDTQYF | TGTGCCAGCAGTGACTCTGATACGCAGTATTTT | . | TRBV25-1 | . | TRBJ2-3
CAWRRGVSTYEQYF | TGTGCCTGGAGGCGGGGGGTAAGCACCTACGAGCAGTACTTC | TRBD2 | TRBV30 | many | TRBJ2-7
CASSIGAGLALNEQFF | TGTGCCAGTAGTATAGGGGCAGGACTAGCGTTAAATGAGCAGTTCTTC | TRBD2 | TRBV19 | . | TRBJ2-1
CASSGLAGGATQETQYF | TGTGCCAGCAGCGGACTAGCGGGGGGCGCCACTCAAGAGACCCAGTACTTC | TRBD2 | TRBV14 | . | TRBJ2-5
CASSARGDLAYNEQFF | TGTGCCAGCAGCGCCCGGGGGGACTTAGCCTACAATGAGCAGTTCTTC | TRBD2 | TRBV9 | . | TRBJ2-1
CASSISGDTQYF | TGTGCCAGTTCTATTAGCGGGGATACGCAGTATTTT | TRBD2 | TRBV19 | . | TRBJ2-3